These 30 T cell receptor beta chains originate from one sample sequenced in a study of blood T cell repertoires in COVID-19 (dated by TCRdb to the early 2020s). Receptor amplification or capture employed the immunoSEQ multiplex PCR assay. TCRdb carries this immuneACCESS record with in-frame sequences only. Its versions omit some clonotypes, under half of them owing to an unresolved V gene in the studies checked, with the rest unexplained. The sample table lists about 190,000 clones, around 82% of them with a count of one. Of the sample, approximately 4.7% falls within the top ten clones. The sequencing sample was made of PBMCs or T cells enriched from blood (not recorded which). The receptors were gathered from a woman aged 55-69 years with acute COVID-19.

The rearrangement uses TRBV9 and TRBJ2-2, with D maybe TRBD2 (6 bases). There are 14 residues in the CDR3. Germline V gives CDR1 SGDLS, CDR2 YYNGEE. With 4 bases removed from V and 5 bases from J, the gap between germline ends came to 12 bases. CDR3 nucleotide sequence: TGTGCCAGCAGCCCCCACGCGGGAACCGGGGAGCTGTTTTTT. This gives the protein CASSPHAGTGELFF.

The chain recombines TRBV6-2 or TRBV6-3 with TRBJ1-2; possibly TRBD1 for D (6 bases). Germline CDR1 is MNHEY and CDR2 is SVGEGT. The CDR3 is 14 residues long. Trimming shortened V by 0 bases and J by 4 bases, and 9 bases separated the two germline ends. CDR3 bases: TGTGCCAGCAGTTACTCGGGCAGGGGCTATGGCTACACCTTC. Its translation is CASSYSGRGYGYTF.

This clone was counted a single time. The rearrangement uses TRBV9 and TRBJ2-7; 7 bases align to TRBD2. This CDR3 is 15 amino acids long. Germline CDR1 and CDR2: SGDLS and YYNGEE. V was pared by 3 bases and J by 2 bases, with 8 bases of the junction left unmatched. As DNA, the CDR3 is TGTGCCAGCAGCGCCCGGGAGGACGCCGCCTACGAGCAGTACTTC. Translation: CASSAREDAAYEQYF.

The V call is TRBV29-1, the J call TRBJ2-7, with TRBD2 matching 7 bases. With 1 base clipped from V and 4 bases from J, the junction kept 4 bases outside the gene matches. CDR3 length: 13 amino acids. CDR1 is SQVTM, CDR2 ANQGSEA, per germline. CDR3 in DNA: TGCAGCGTTGAAGTGGCTAGCGGATACGAGCAGTACTTC. It translates to CSVEVASGYEQYF.

The chain uses TRBV5-4 and TRBJ1-4, with 9 bases lining up with TRBD1. Germline V gene lookup returns CDR1 SGHNT and CDR2 YYREEE (reference sequence). The ends lost 4 bases at V and 7 bases at J; junction bases unmatched: 11. The CDR3 is 16 amino acids. CDR3 sequence: CASSRTGGEGIEKLFF. The CDR3 nucleotides read TGTGCCAGCAGCCGAACAGGGGGCGAGGGGATTGAAAAACTGTTTTTT.

The genes are TRBV5-4 and TRBJ1-1, with 8 positions matching TRBD1. Trimming at V came to 2 bases and at J to 4 bases, leaving 7 bases not matched to a gene. Germline CDR1 SGHNT, CDR2 YYREEE (reference sequence). The CDR3 consists of 15 residues. Here the CDR3 reads CASSFRTGLGTEAFF. CDR3 sequence (DNA): TGTGCCAGCAGCTTTCGGACAGGGCTGGGCACTGAAGCTTTCTTT. Using reference TRBV5-4 and TRBJ1-1 for the parts outside the CDR3, the full variable domain is ETGVTQSPTHLIKTRGQQVTLRCSSQSGHNTVSWYQQALGQGPQFIFQYYREEENGRGNFPPRFSGLQFPNYSSELNVNALELDDSALYLCASSFRTGLGTEAFFGQGTRLTVV.

The chain employs TRBV19 and TRBJ2-2, with 7 bases lining up with TRBD1. Losses at the gene ends were 8 bases for V and 2 bases for J; bases not matched to a gene: 8. The CDR3 contains 15 residues. CDR1 LNHDA and CDR2 SQIVND come from the germline V gene (reference sequence). In nucleotides, the CDR3 is TGTGCCAGTGCTGAGGGGGCAGGTAACACCGGGGAGCTGTTTTTT. This encodes CASAEGAGNTGELFF.

V is TRBV7-9 and J is TRBJ2-5; the match to TRBD1 covers 12 bases. The CDR3 covers 14 residues. J gave up 12 bases and V 4 bases, and 9 bases lay outside the gene matches. Germline CDR1 reads SEHNR; CDR2 reads FQNEAQ (reference sequence). In nucleotides, the CDR3 is TGTGCCAGCAGCTCGGGCAGGGACAGGGGGCGAGAGTACTTC. It yields the protein CASSSGRDRGREYF.

The chain employs TRBV3-1 (or the pseudogene TRBV3-2) and TRBJ2-7; 11 positions match TRBD2. This CDR3 is built from 15 residues. Germline V gene data show CDR1 as LGHDT and CDR2 as YNNKEL (reference sequence). J lost 7 bases, V lost 1 base, and 6 bases had no gene match. The CDR3 region is CASSQASLAGVEQYF. The CDR3 DNA reads TGTGCCAGCAGCCAAGCCTCACTAGCGGGAGTTGAGCAGTACTTC.

This clone has only a few counts. The chain couples TRBV6-5 to TRBJ1-1; TRBD1 matches at 8 bases. Trimming removed 0 bases from V and 3 bases from J; junction bases left unmatched: 0. The CDR3 has 14 residues. From germline, CDR1 is MNHEY and CDR2 SVGAGI. DNA for the CDR3: TGTGCCAGCAGTTACTCGACAGGGGACACTGAAGCTTTCTTT. Protein: CASSYSTGDTEAFF.

This clone has a count of ten or more. The CDR3 reads CASSQSSIDGYTF. CDR3 sequence (DNA): TGCGCCAGCAGCCAATCTTCCATAGATGGCTACACCTTC. This chain connects TRBV4-3 to TRBJ1-2; the D is unclear. Germline V gene sequence: CDR1 LGHNA, CDR2 YSLEER. The V and J ends lost 2 bases and 6 bases respectively, with 10 bases between them. This CDR3 region has 13 residues.

The rearrangement links TRBV19 to TRBJ1-5, with a possible D match to TRBD1 (5 bases). Germline V lookup: CDR1 LNHDA, CDR2 SQIVND (reference sequence). The CDR3 is made up of 15 amino acids. V lost 5 bases and J lost 4, with 15 bases in between. CDR3 sequence: CASSPRSGFNQPQHF. CDR3 in DNA: TGTGCCAGTAGTCCCCGCTCAGGGTTTAATCAGCCCCAGCATTTT.

The chain recombines TRBV12-3 or TRBV12-4 with TRBJ1-2; D may be TRBD1 (5 bases). The CDR3 runs 11 residues. With 6 bases removed from V and 8 bases from J, the gap between germline ends came to 10 bases. The CDR3 spells CASSGRVGYTF. CDR3 sequence (DNA): TGTGCCAGCAGCGGCAGGGTCGGCTACACCTTC.

The rearrangement links TRBV4-3 to TRBJ2-1, with 10 nucleotides matching TRBD1. There are 16 residues in the CDR3. The V gene's germline CDR1 is LGHNA and CDR2 YSLEER. The ends lost 2 bases at V and 3 bases at J; junction bases unmatched: 4. The CDR3 coding sequence is TGCGCCAGCAGCCAAATCCGGACAGGGGGCTACAATGAGCAGTTCTTC. Protein sequence: CASSQIRTGGYNEQFF.

This clone has ten or more counts. The chain combines TRBV7-2 with TRBJ2-5, with 9 bases fitting TRBD1. Germline trimming cut 6 bases from V and 5 bases from J; bases unmatched to any gene: 7. The germline V gene has CDR1 SGHTA and CDR2 FQGNSA. CDR3 length: 14 residues. CDR3: CASSYNTGGETQYF. CDR3 in DNA: TGTGCCAGCAGTTACAACACAGGGGGCGAGACCCAGTACTTC.

This chain uses TRBV13 with TRBJ2-1; tentative D call: TRBD1 (6 bases). This CDR3 region has 14 residues. Germline-derived CDR1 and CDR2 are PRHDT and FYEKMQ (reference sequence). Trimming pared 5 bases from V and 8 bases from J, leaving 16 bases between. The CDR3 is CASSILTGGHEQFF. The CDR3 DNA reads TGTGCCAGCAGCATCCTGACAGGAGGACATGAGCAGTTCTTC. Using reference TRBV13 and TRBJ2-1 for the parts outside the CDR3, the full variable domain is AAGVIQSPRHLIKEKRETATLKCYPIPRHDTVYWYQQGPGQDPQFLISFYEKMQSDKGSIPDRFSAQQFSDYHSELNMSSLELGDSALYFCASSILTGGHEQFFGPGTRLTVL.

This chain joins TRBV30 and TRBJ2-3; possibly TRBD1 for D (5 bases). With 1 base removed from V and 4 bases from J, the gap between germline ends came to 15 bases. The CDR3 totals 15 residues. The germline gives CDR1 GTSNPN, CDR2 SVGIG (reference sequence). CDR3: CAWSDRIRIADTQYF. CDR3 bases: TGTGCCTGGAGTGACAGGATTCGTATTGCAGATACGCAGTATTTT.

The chain recombines TRBV21-1 with TRBJ2-7; the table calls TRBD1, which could not be checked here. TRBV21-1 is tagged as a pseudogene. The CDR3 is made up of 15 amino acids. This chain's CDR3 is CASTYISGQGYEQYF. DNA of the CDR3: TGTGCCAGCACTTACATCTCGGGACAGGGCTACGAGCAGTACTTC.

This clone has only one observation. V usage is TRBV7-9 and J usage is TRBJ1-1, with D unresolved. CDR3 length equals 12 residues. Between the trimmed V and J ends, which lost 2 bases and 4 bases, there was a span of 5 bases. Germline lookup yields CDR1 SEHNR and CDR2 FQNEAQ (reference sequence). This CDR3 is CASSLIVTEAFF. The CDR3 region has the DNA TGTGCCAGCAGCTTAATAGTCACTGAAGCTTTCTTT.

The rearrangement uses TRBV10-3 and TRBJ2-3; 7 nucleotides line up with TRBD2. Germline V gene data show CDR1 as ENHRY and CDR2 as SYGVKD. This CDR3 spans 15 amino acids. V dropped 3 bases and J dropped 4; count of bases not matched to a gene: 7. In DNA, the CDR3 is TGTGCCATCAGTGAAGCCCAGGGAGGGCCAGATACGCAGTATTTT. Its protein product is CAISEAQGGPDTQYF.

The V call is TRBV28, the J call TRBJ2-7; 11 nucleotides align to TRBD1. Per germline, CDR1 MDHEN and CDR2 SYDVKM. The V and J ends lost 8 bases and 9 bases, in that order; junction bases with no gene match: 9. The CDR3 has 13 residues. DNA of the CDR3: TGTGCCAGCGGACAGGGGGCGCCTACAGCGCAGTACGTC. It codes for CASGQGAPTAQYV.

The gene calls are TRBV2 and TRBJ2-5; 9 bases align to TRBD1. Germline V lookup: CDR1 SNHLY, CDR2 FYNNEI. The CDR3 runs to 15 residues. Trimming cost V 10 bases and J 3 bases; bases outside gene matches: 12. The chain's CDR3 is CATSNPGTGKETQYF. The CDR3 DNA follows: TGTGCCACCAGCAATCCCGGGACAGGGAAAGAGACCCAGTACTTC.

V usage is TRBV5-5 and J usage is TRBJ2-2; 14 bases align to TRBD2. This CDR3 comprises 17 residues. Germline values: CDR1 SGHKS, CDR2 YYEKEE (reference sequence). The V segment lost 3 bases and the J segment 5 bases; nucleotides outside the gene matches: 6. The CDR3 DNA follows: TGTGCCAGCAGCTGGGGGACTAGCGGGAGAGGAACCGGGGAGCTGTTTTTT. It translates to CASSWGTSGRGTGELFF.

The chain recombines TRBV7-2 with TRBJ2-3, with 8 bases identical to TRBD2. The junction had 4 bases not matched to a gene; V was cut back by 2 bases and J by 3 bases. Germline V gene lookup returns CDR1 SGHTA and CDR2 FQGNSA. The CDR3 has 15 amino acids. The CDR3 loop reads CASSLQAGDTDTQYF. The CDR3 DNA is TGTGCCAGCAGCTTACAAGCGGGGGATACAGATACGCAGTATTTT.

The V call is TRBV7-2, the J call TRBJ1-1; D is uncertain. The germline V and J ends were trimmed by 9 bases and 1 base, with 12 bases remaining between them. Germline values: CDR1 SGHTA, CDR2 FQGNSA. CDR3 length: 13 amino acids. CDR3 DNA sequence: TGTGCCAGTCACCGGTCGCCGAACACTGAAGCTTTCTTT. Its protein is CASHRSPNTEAFF.

This chain uses TRBV5-1 with TRBJ1-1; D is ambiguous. Germline CDR1 reads SGHRS; CDR2 reads YFSETQ. V dropped 0 bases and J dropped 0 bases, with 6 bases sitting between them. The CDR3 runs to 14 residues. The CDR3 DNA is TGCGCCAGCAGCTTGGGGGCCGTGAACACTGAAGCTTTCTTT. It codes for CASSLGAVNTEAFF.

This clone was detected once. CDR3 amino acids: CASTSGGLLTNEKLFF. DNA of the CDR3: TGTGCCAGCACCAGCGGGGGTTTACTGACTAATGAAAAACTGTTTTTT. This chain connects TRBV28 to TRBJ1-4, with a possible D match to TRBD1 (5 bases). Trimming stripped 7 bases from V and 2 bases from J, with 17 bases between. Germline CDR1 is MDHEN and CDR2 is SYDVKM. There are 16 residues in the CDR3.

V and J are TRBV7-2 and TRBJ2-7; 12 bases agree with TRBD2. The CDR3 spans 19 residues. V gave up 1 base and J gave up 2 bases; unmatched junction bases: 12. Germline V gene sequence: CDR1 SGHTA, CDR2 FQGNSA. This chain's CDR3 is CASSLVVASGGATPYEQYV. DNA for the CDR3: TGTGCCAGCAGCTTAGTGGTCGCTAGCGGGGGGGCCACCCCCTACGAGCAGTACGTC.

This chain connects TRBV19 to TRBJ2-3, with D tentatively TRBD2 (7 bases). Germline values: CDR1 LNHDA, CDR2 SQIVND (reference sequence). The CDR3 has 17 amino acids. Between the trimmed V and J ends, which lost 1 base and 4 bases, there was a span of 18 bases. CDR3 sequence reads: CASSIGGAGARPDTQYF. CDR3 coding DNA: TGTGCCAGTAGTATAGGAGGGGCGGGGGCCCGCCCAGATACGCAGTATTTT.

The CDR3: CASSVLRGTGGYEQYF. In DNA, the CDR3 is TGTGCCAGCAGCGTCCTAAGGGGTACAGGGGGCTACGAGCAGTACTTC. The chain employs TRBV7-2 and TRBJ2-7, with 8 bases that match TRBD1. This CDR3 has 16 residues. Trimming at V came to 5 bases and at J to 3 bases, leaving 12 bases not matched to a gene. Germline loops: CDR1 SGHTA, CDR2 FQGNSA.